The 5 T cell receptor beta chains given below trace back to one sample, sequenced in a study of blood T cell repertoires in COVID-19. Using immunoSEQ multiplex PCR, the repertoire was profiled, and TCRdb retains in-frame clones only, with some absent. The table records roughly 84,000 clones, around four fifths of them present only once. The sequencing input was peripheral blood. Every receptor here comes from a man older than 75 with active or convalescent COVID-19.

This chain connects TRBV24-1 to TRBJ2-3; 7 bases are a match to TRBD1. V gave up 3 bases and J gave up 0 bases; unmatched junction bases: 11. CDR3 size: 18 residues. From germline, CDR1 is KGHDR and CDR2 SFDVKD. This CDR3 reads CATSDPRREGASTDTQYF. CDR3 in DNA: TGTGCCACCAGTGATCCTCGTCGAGAGGGGGCTAGCACAGATACGCAGTATTTT.

The rearrangement links TRBV30 to TRBJ2-1; no clear D. V lost 3 bases and J 7 bases, leaving 16 bases between the germline ends. This CDR3 is built from 14 residues. The germline CDR1 and CDR2 sequences are GTSNPN and SVGIG (reference sequence). The CDR3 protein is CAWSLGAEWNEQFF. CDR3 nucleotide sequence: TGTGCCTGGAGCCTAGGAGCAGAGTGGAATGAGCAGTTCTTC.

This clone was counted a single time. The chain couples TRBV9 to TRBJ2-1; 8 bases are a match to TRBD1. The CDR3 loop spans 14 amino acids. Per the germline V gene, CDR1 is SGDLS and CDR2 is YYNGEE. After removal of 1 base from V and 9 bases from J, the junction contained 6 bases not matched to a gene. The CDR3 loop is CASSVRTGGGEQFF. The CDR3, as DNA: TGTGCCAGCAGCGTAAGAACAGGGGGAGGTGAGCAGTTCTTC.

The chain joins TRBV19 to TRBJ2-7; 8 bases are a match to TRBD2. This CDR3 has 17 amino acids. Trimming cost V 2 bases and J 3 bases; bases outside gene matches: 12. Germline CDR1 reads LNHDA; CDR2 reads SQIVND (reference sequence). CDR3 in amino acids: CASSILLAVRGFYEQYV. As DNA, the CDR3 is TGTGCCAGTAGTATATTACTAGCGGTCCGAGGCTTCTACGAGCAGTACGTC.

The genes are TRBV7-2 and TRBJ2-3, with 12 nucleotides matching TRBD2. V trimming: 5 bases; J trimming: 0 bases; junction bases outside the gene matches: 6. Germline loops: CDR1 SGHTA, CDR2 FQGNSA. The CDR3 length is 17 residues. CDR3 sequence (DNA): TGTGCCAGCAGCCCTAGACTAGCGGGGGTTAGCACAGATACGCAGTATTTT. Residues: CASSPRLAGVSTDTQYF.